The clone carrying this T cell receptor beta chain was picked up many times. Its matching antigen is unknown. This sample is part of a study of T cell repertoires in cytomegalovirus infection. For the study at large: HLA-B-restricted CMV epitopes that are well studied were used alongside recently identified HLA-C-restricted ones. CMV infection and matching HLA type were both indicated by public TCR beta signatures. Study results and limitations: Frequencies of public TCR beta families were cumulated, and this identified carriers of CMV plus the relevant HLA.

The CDR3 runs 19 residues. The V and J ends lost 5 bases and 1 base, in that order; junction bases with no gene match: 12. Germline CDR1 is DFQATT and CDR2 is SNEGSKA (reference sequence). TCRdb processed the reads anew with MiXCR; each CDR3 protein has one entry. Of 95,000 to 150,000 distinct CDR3 sequences listed, about 32% are singletons. The clonotype originates from a human donor in good health (CMV status not recorded). Some clones in this sample may be carry-over from other donors' samples. This chain links TRBV20-1 with TRBJ2-1; TRBD2 agrees at 15 bases. The sequencing here drew on CD8+ T cells from cultured PBMCs, taken from culture after CMV antigen stimulation. The CDR3 reads CSAGPGLAGGHESYNEQFF. The CDR3, as DNA: TGCAGTGCTGGACCGGGACTAGCGGGGGGTCACGAATCCTACAATGAGCAGTTCTTC.